This entry lists 10 T cell receptor beta chains sequenced from one sample in a study of T cell repertoires in cytomegalovirus infection. In TCRdb, the reads were re-called with MiXCR into one record per CDR3 protein. The data show 600,000 to 800,000 distinct CDR3 sequences, less than 25% seen once. The sequencing sample was made of CD8+ T cells from PBMCs. Source of these receptors: a human donor in good health (CMV status not recorded). Some clones in this sample may be carry-over from other donors' samples.

A few counts support this clonotype. This rearrangement joins TRBV29-1 to TRBJ2-7; D remains ambiguous. The CDR3 spans 12 residues. Germline lookup yields CDR1 SQVTM and CDR2 ANQGSEA. The ends were cut back, 1 base at V and 3 bases at J, with 7 bases in the middle. The CDR3 DNA reads TGCAGCGTTGAAGGCCCAGACTACGAGCAGTACTTC. Translating gives CSVEGPDYEQYF.

For this clonotype: This clone may be a read error of a much larger clone one base away. The V call is TRBV7-6, the J call TRBJ1-2, with D hard to call. The germline V gene has CDR1 SGHVS and CDR2 FNYEAQ. This CDR3 has 13 residues. Trimming shortened V by 7 bases and J by 6 bases, and 15 bases separated the two germline ends. CDR3 DNA sequence: TGTGCCAGCAACATAGGGCTTACGCATGGCTACACCTTC. Encoded protein: CASNIGLTHGYTF. The entire variable domain, with the rest obtained from reference TRBV7-6 and TRBJ1-2, is as follows: GAGVSQSPRYKVTKRGQDVALRCDPISGHVSLYWYRQALGQGPEFLTYFNYEAQQDKSGLPNDRFSAERPEGSISTLTIQRTEQRDSAMYRCASNIGLTHGYTFGSGTRLTVV.

This clonotype was observed a few times. The chain links TRBV2 to TRBJ2-1; D possibly uses TRBD1 or TRBD2 (6 bases each). Germline V gives CDR1 SNHLY, CDR2 FYNNEI. V lost 8 bases and J lost 7, with 18 bases in between. The length of the CDR3 is 14 residues. CDR3 sequence (DNA): TGTGCCAGCGAGGGGGACTGGGGCACGAATGAGCAGTTCTTC. Translating it yields CASEGDWGTNEQFF.

This clonotype showed up just a few times. This chain connects TRBV5-1 to TRBJ2-2; 7 positions agree with TRBD2. V shed 7 bases, J shed 7 bases, and the junction held 16 bases outside the gene matches. The CDR3 is 16 residues long. Germline V gene sequence: CDR1 SGHRS, CDR2 YFSETQ. CDR3 in amino acids: CASGQESLAVNGELFF. CDR3 coding DNA: TGCGCCAGCGGTCAAGAGTCCCTAGCGGTTAACGGGGAGCTGTTTTTT. Complete variable domain (other parts from reference TRBV5-1 and TRBJ2-2): KAGVTQTPRYLIKTRGQQVTLSCSPISGHRSVSWYQQTPGQGLQFLFEYFSETQRNKGNFPGRFSGRQFSNSRSEMNVSTLELGDSALYLCASGQESLAVNGELFFGEGSRLTVL.

The chain carries TRBV20-1 and TRBJ2-7; TRBD1 is a possible D gene (7 bases). V lost 0 bases to trimming and J lost 6 bases, with 15 bases between them. The CDR3 contains 14 residues. Germline values: CDR1 DFQATT, CDR2 SNEGSKA (reference sequence). In DNA form, the CDR3 reads TGCAGTGCTAGAGATAGGGGGCGCGGGACCGAGCAGTACTTC. It codes for CSARDRGRGTEQYF.

V usage is TRBV7-6 and J usage is TRBJ2-1; D is unresolved. This CDR3 is built from 12 residues. Germline V gene sequence: CDR1 SGHVS, CDR2 FNYEAQ. With 1 base removed from V and 9 bases from J, the gap between germline ends came to 7 bases. CDR3 sequence reads: CASSLENAEQFF. The CDR3 DNA is TGTGCCAGCAGCTTAGAGAACGCTGAGCAGTTCTTC.

This clonotype was picked up many times. This chain connects TRBV6-2 or TRBV6-3 to TRBJ2-1; TRBD2 might be the D (6 bases). V was clipped by 2 bases and J by 3 bases, with 8 bases between them. The germline V gene has CDR1 MNHEY and CDR2 SVGEGT. This CDR3 region has 14 residues. CDR3 protein: CASSYLTSYNEQFF. CDR3 DNA sequence: TGTGCCAGCAGTTACCTGACTAGCTACAATGAGCAGTTCTTC.

The chain is built from TRBV6-4 and TRBJ2-5, with 7 positions matching TRBD2. This CDR3 has 13 amino acids. J lost 5 bases, V lost 3 bases, and 3 bases had no gene match. Per germline, CDR1 MRHNA and CDR2 SNTAGT. The CDR3: CASSEWGGETQYF. The CDR3 nucleotides are TGTGCCAGCAGTGAATGGGGAGGGGAGACCCAGTACTTC.

The chain carries TRBV29-1 and TRBJ2-5; D is unclear. V was shortened by 5 bases and J by 5 bases, with 9 bases between the two germline ends. Per the germline V gene, CDR1 is SQVTM and CDR2 is ANQGSEA. CDR3 size: 11 residues. The CDR3 nucleotides read TGCAGCGTTCCTAGTCTGGAGACCCAGTACTTC. Translation gives CSVPSLETQYF.

This chain uses TRBV6-5 with TRBJ2-7; TRBD2 is a possible D gene (5 bases). Germline V lookup: CDR1 MNHEY, CDR2 SVGAGI. CDR3 length: 13 residues. Deletions cut 0 bases from V and 5 bases from J, with 8 bases between. CDR3 nucleotide sequence: TGTGCCAGCAGTTACTCGCCCGGGAACGAGCAGTACTTC. This gives the protein CASSYSPGNEQYF.